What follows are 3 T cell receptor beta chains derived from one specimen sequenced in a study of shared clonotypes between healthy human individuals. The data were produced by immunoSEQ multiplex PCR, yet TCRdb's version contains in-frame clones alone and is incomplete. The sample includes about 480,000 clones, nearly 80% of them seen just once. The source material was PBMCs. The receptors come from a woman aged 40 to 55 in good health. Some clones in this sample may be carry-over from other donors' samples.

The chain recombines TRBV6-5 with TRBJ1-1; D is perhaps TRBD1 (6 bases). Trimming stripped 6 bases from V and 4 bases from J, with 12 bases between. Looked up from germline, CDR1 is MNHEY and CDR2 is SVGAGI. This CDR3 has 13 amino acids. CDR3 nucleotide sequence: TGTGCCAGCAGATCAGGGGAGGTCACTGAAGCTTTCTTT. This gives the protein CASRSGEVTEAFF.

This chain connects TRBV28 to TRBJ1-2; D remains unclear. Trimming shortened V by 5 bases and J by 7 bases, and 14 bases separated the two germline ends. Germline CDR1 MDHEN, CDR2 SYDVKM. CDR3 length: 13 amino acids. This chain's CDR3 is CASSPQAAFGYTF. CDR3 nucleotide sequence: TGTGCCAGCAGTCCCCAGGCCGCCTTTGGCTACACCTTC.

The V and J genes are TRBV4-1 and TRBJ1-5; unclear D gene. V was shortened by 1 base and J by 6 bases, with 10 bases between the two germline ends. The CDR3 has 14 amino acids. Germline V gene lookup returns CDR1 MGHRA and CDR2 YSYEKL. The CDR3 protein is CASSQAPIVQPQHF. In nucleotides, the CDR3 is TGCGCCAGCAGCCAAGCCCCGATTGTTCAGCCCCAGCATTTT.